One sample yielded the 17 T cell receptor beta chains listed below, sequenced in a study of blood T cell repertoires in COVID-19. Assay: immunoSEQ multiplex PCR; the TCRdb copy retains only in-frame clones and omits some. The repertoire consists of 150,000 to 200,000 clones, with 86% occurring once and the leading ten covering more than 7.5%. Input material: PBMCs or T cells enriched from blood (not recorded which). These receptors came from a woman aged 30 to 39 who had recovered from COVID-19.

V and J are TRBV25-1 and TRBJ1-2; TRBD1 aligns across 9 bases. The CDR3 extends over 16 amino acids. V dropped 3 bases and J dropped 4; count of bases not matched to a gene: 9. Looked up from germline, CDR1 is MGHDK and CDR2 is SYGVNS. For the CDR3, the DNA is TGTGCCAGCAGTGATGGGTCAACAGGGGGCCGCTATGGCTACACCTTC. It yields the protein CASSDGSTGGRYGYTF.

This clone was picked up one time. V and J are TRBV27 and TRBJ1-6, with 7 positions matching TRBD1. J was trimmed by 6 bases and V by 7 bases; bases with no gene match: 12. The CDR3 sequence is 16 residues long. Germline V gene sequence: CDR1 MNHEY, CDR2 SMNVEV (reference sequence). The CDR3 DNA sequence: TGTGCCAGCACCTCGTTAGGGGGCTGGGGTAATTCACCCCTCCACTTT. This sequence encodes CASTSLGGWGNSPLHF.

The V call is TRBV5-1, the J call TRBJ1-2; TRBD1 aligns across 8 bases. Germline-derived CDR1 and CDR2 are SGHRS and YFSETQ. This CDR3 has 14 residues. The V and J ends lost 0 bases and 5 bases, in that order; junction bases with no gene match: 3. The CDR3 here is CASSLATGDYGYTF. CDR3 nucleotide sequence: TGCGCCAGCAGCTTGGCGACAGGGGATTATGGCTACACCTTC. Complete variable domain (other parts from reference TRBV5-1 and TRBJ1-2): KAGVTQTPRYLIKTRGQQVTLSCSPISGHRSVSWYQQTPGQGLQFLFEYFSETQRNKGNFPGRFSGRQFSNSRSEMNVSTLELGDSALYLCASSLATGDYGYTFGSGTRLTVV.

In DNA, the CDR3 is TGCAGCGTTAGGGATGCGGGTGACGCCAACGTCCTGACTTTC. This codes for CSVRDAGDANVLTF. This chain links TRBV29-1 with TRBJ2-6, with a possible D match to TRBD2 (5 bases). CDR1 is SQVTM, CDR2 ANQGSEA, per germline. This CDR3 comprises 14 residues. The V end lost 5 bases, the J end lost 7 bases, and 15 bases lay between the germline ends.

This clone was seen only a few times. This chain connects TRBV7-2 to TRBJ1-1; weak D call: TRBD1 (6 bases). This CDR3 spans 14 amino acids. CDR1 and CDR2 (germline): SGHTA, FQGNSA. V lost 5 bases to trimming and J lost 6 bases, with 16 bases between them. The CDR3 loop is CASSLGQPPSEAFF. CDR3 in DNA: TGTGCCAGCAGCCTTGGACAGCCCCCATCTGAAGCTTTCTTT.

The chain combines TRBV28 with TRBJ2-1; the match to TRBD2 covers 7 bases. The CDR3 totals 16 residues. V was pared by 10 bases and J by 1 base, with 13 bases of the junction left unmatched. In germline, CDR1 is MDHEN, CDR2 SYDVKM. Here the CDR3 reads CANADGGSWSYNEQFF. The CDR3 coding sequence is TGTGCCAACGCAGACGGCGGGAGTTGGTCCTACAATGAGCAGTTCTTC.

The gene calls are TRBV15 and TRBJ2-5; D is uncertain. Trimming removed 5 bases at V and 7 bases at J, with 8 bases between. This CDR3 contains 11 residues. The germline V gene has CDR1 LNHNV and CDR2 YYDKDF (reference sequence). CDR3 nucleotide sequence: TGTGCCACCAGCTCGGTCGGGACCCAGTACTTC. Translating gives CATSSVGTQYF.

The chain joins TRBV12-3 or TRBV12-4 to TRBJ2-7, with 7 positions matching TRBD1. This CDR3 contains 13 residues. V trimming: 7 bases; J trimming: 5 bases; junction bases outside the gene matches: 8. The CDR3 protein is CASNEGQRHEQYF. CDR3 nucleotide sequence: TGTGCCAGCAATGAGGGACAGAGGCACGAGCAGTACTTC.

The rearrangement links TRBV28 to TRBJ2-1; a possible D gene is TRBD2 (5 bases). The V and J ends lost 7 bases and 8 bases respectively, with 21 bases between them. Germline V CDR1 and CDR2: MDHEN, SYDVKM. CDR3 length equals 15 residues. CDR3: CASTPPLKDLYEQFF. The CDR3 nucleotides read TGTGCCAGCACCCCCCCCCTAAAGGACTTGTATGAGCAGTTCTTC.

This clone was recorded once. The CDR3 DNA reads as TGTGCCATCAGTGAGTCGGTGGGCGGAGGAAACGAGCAGTACTTC. Amino acid sequence: CAISESVGGGNEQYF. J is TRBJ2-7 and V is TRBV10-3; D is perhaps TRBD2 (5 bases). Germline V lookup: CDR1 ENHRY, CDR2 SYGVKD. V lost 0 bases to trimming and J lost 5 bases, with 14 bases between them. The CDR3 runs to 15 residues.

This clone was detected once. V and J are TRBV23-1 and TRBJ2-2; D may be TRBD1 (6 bases). TRBV23-1 belongs to the ORF category, with a function that is uncertain. CDR3 length: 17 amino acids. V was cut by 6 bases and J by 0 bases, with 17 bases left in between. The CDR3, as DNA: TGCGCCAGCAGCCAGGGCGTACGGACAGCGAACACCGGGGAGCTGTTTTTT. It is translated as CASSQGVRTANTGELFF.

This clone was picked up a small number of times. The rearrangement links TRBV7-3 to TRBJ1-5; D is undetermined. The CDR3 loop spans 15 amino acids. Trimming took 5 bases from V and 2 from J, leaving 13 bases between them. Germline CDR1 and CDR2: SGHTA and FQGTGA. The chain's CDR3 is CASSPVRVCNQPQHF. Here the CDR3 DNA reads TGTGCCAGCAGCCCGGTCCGGGTTTGCAATCAGCCCCAGCATTTT.

This sequence joins TRBV7-2 and TRBJ1-1; D is uncertain. The germline CDR1 and CDR2 sequences are SGHTA and FQGNSA. The CDR3 is made up of 13 amino acids. The ends were cut back, 1 base at V and 3 bases at J, with 6 bases in the middle. CDR3: CASSLVSYTEAFF. The CDR3 nucleotides read TGTGCCAGCAGCTTAGTTAGTTACACTGAAGCTTTCTTT.

J is TRBJ2-7 and V is TRBV29-1; tentative D call: TRBD2 (5 bases). The CDR3 runs to 15 residues. Germline V lookup: CDR1 SQVTM, CDR2 ANQGSEA. V lost 3 bases and J 1 base, leaving 16 bases between the germline ends. The CDR3 DNA is TGCAGCGTTGAGTGGTCTAGCCTCGGGTCCTACGAGCAGTACTTC. This translates into CSVEWSSLGSYEQYF.

This chain connects TRBV19 to TRBJ2-7; 7 bases are a match to TRBD1. V was pared by 11 bases and J by 4 bases, with 5 bases of the junction left unmatched. The CDR3 has 11 amino acids. The V gene's germline CDR1 is LNHDA and CDR2 SQIVND (reference sequence). CDR3 in DNA: TGTGCCGGAAAGACAGGGTACGAGCAGTACTTC. As protein: CAGKTGYEQYF.

This sequence joins TRBV13 and TRBJ1-1; 9 bases are shared with TRBD1. The CDR3 spans 19 residues. Losses at the gene ends were 3 bases for V and 3 bases for J; bases not matched to a gene: 17. Per the germline V gene, CDR1 is PRHDT and CDR2 is FYEKMQ (reference sequence). The chain's CDR3 is CASSFMGGGQGSGYTEAFF. Written as DNA, the CDR3 is TGTGCCAGCAGCTTCATGGGGGGGGGACAGGGCTCGGGCTACACTGAAGCTTTCTTT. Complete variable domain (other parts from reference TRBV13 and TRBJ1-1): AAGVIQSPRHLIKEKRETATLKCYPIPRHDTVYWYQQGPGQDPQFLISFYEKMQSDKGSIPDRFSAQQFSDYHSELNMSSLELGDSALYFCASSFMGGGQGSGYTEAFFGQGTRLTVV.

This sequence joins TRBV7-9 and TRBJ2-7; 7 bases are shared with TRBD2. Germline CDR1 is SEHNR and CDR2 is FQNEAQ (reference sequence). V shed 5 bases, J shed 4 bases, and the junction held 11 bases outside the gene matches. The CDR3 extends over 15 amino acids. DNA for the CDR3: TGTGCCAGCAGCCCCGGGATTGGGGAGGGATACGAGCAGTACTTC. Protein product: CASSPGIGEGYEQYF.